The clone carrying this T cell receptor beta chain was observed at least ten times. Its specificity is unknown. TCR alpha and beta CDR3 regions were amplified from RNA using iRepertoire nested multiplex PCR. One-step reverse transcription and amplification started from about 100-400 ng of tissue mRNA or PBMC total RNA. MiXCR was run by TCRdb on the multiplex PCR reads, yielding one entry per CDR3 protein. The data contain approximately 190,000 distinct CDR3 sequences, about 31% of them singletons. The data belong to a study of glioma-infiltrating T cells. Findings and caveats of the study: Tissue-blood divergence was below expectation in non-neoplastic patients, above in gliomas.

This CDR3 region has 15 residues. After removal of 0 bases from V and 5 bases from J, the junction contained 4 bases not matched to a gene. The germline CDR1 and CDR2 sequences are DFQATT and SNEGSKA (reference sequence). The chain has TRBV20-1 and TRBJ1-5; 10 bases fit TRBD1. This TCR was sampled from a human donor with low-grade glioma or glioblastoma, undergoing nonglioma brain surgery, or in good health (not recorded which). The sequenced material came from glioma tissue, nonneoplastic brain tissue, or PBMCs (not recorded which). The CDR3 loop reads CSARDRDRGYQPQHF. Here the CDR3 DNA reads TGCAGTGCTAGAGACAGGGACAGGGGATATCAGCCCCAGCATTTT.